The rows below give T cell receptor beta chains drawn from one sample of a study of CD8+ T cells in alopecia areata. Profiling relied on immunoSEQ multiplex PCR, and the TCRdb table lists in-frame clones only, not all of them. The table records 150,000 or so clones, 54% of them present only once. Source: CD8+ T cells sorted from blood, taken at week 4, from a patient treated with tofacitinib. These receptors originate from a human donor with alopecia areata. The CDR3 runs from the conserved cysteine through the conserved F or W.

J,V,CDR3
TRBJ2-3,TRBV29-1,CSVANRIDTQYF
TRBJ2-1,TRBV2,CASRTTPWGNEQFF
TRBJ2-1,TRBV6-5,CASSSPASGHNEQFF
TRBJ2-1,TRBV14,CASSQGKEGPGRDEQFF
TRBJ2-4,TRBV15,CATSGDGVKNIQYF
TRBJ2-1,TRBV6-5,CASSLDRGPYNEQFF
TRBJ2-2,TRBV27,CASTYRAGDPTGELFF
TRBJ1-1,TRBV7-9,CASSLEMGRDEAFF
TRBJ2-1,TRBV10-3,CAVGLAGGPVEQFF
TRBJ1-2,TRBV29-1,CSGRTGEDYGYTF
TRBJ1-2,TRBV11-2,CASSLEAGIGYGYTF
TRBJ1-4,TRBV19,CASSTHATNEKLFF
TRBJ1-3,TRBV29-1,CSAWIKGVGNTIYF
TRBJ2-1,TRBV5-6,CASSLGPRSYNEQFF
TRBJ2-2,TRBV29-1,CSADTGGTNTGELFF
TRBJ2-7,TRBV7-8,CASSLGTETYEQYF
TRBJ2-3,TRBV27,CASSLSPASGGTDTQYF
TRBJ2-3,TRBV29-1,CSSDRRTDTQYF
TRBJ2-6,TRBV7-9,CASSTTGVSGANVLTF
TRBJ1-5,TRBV2,CASSEYGESQPQHF
TRBJ1-2,TRBV13,CASSQDKGAKGYTF
TRBJ2-5,TRBV5-4,CASSIPRDSREETQYF
TRBJ2-7,TRBV19,CASQAVAGSYEQYF
TRBJ2-2,TRBV4-1,CASSPEQGPWELFF
TRBJ1-1,TRBV9,CASSVEDNRGPGSDTEAFF
TRBJ2-5,TRBV5-1,CASSLVALAGLRETQYF
TRBJ1-5,TRBV10-3,CAISEPDRDQPQHF
TRBJ2-7,TRBV2,CASSDTTGPYEQYF
TRBJ1-1,TRBV12-5,CASGSGHLEAFF
TRBJ1-1,TRBV7-9,CASSVPGEMNTEAFF
TRBJ2-1,TRBV6-5,CASSYSSGDYNEQFF